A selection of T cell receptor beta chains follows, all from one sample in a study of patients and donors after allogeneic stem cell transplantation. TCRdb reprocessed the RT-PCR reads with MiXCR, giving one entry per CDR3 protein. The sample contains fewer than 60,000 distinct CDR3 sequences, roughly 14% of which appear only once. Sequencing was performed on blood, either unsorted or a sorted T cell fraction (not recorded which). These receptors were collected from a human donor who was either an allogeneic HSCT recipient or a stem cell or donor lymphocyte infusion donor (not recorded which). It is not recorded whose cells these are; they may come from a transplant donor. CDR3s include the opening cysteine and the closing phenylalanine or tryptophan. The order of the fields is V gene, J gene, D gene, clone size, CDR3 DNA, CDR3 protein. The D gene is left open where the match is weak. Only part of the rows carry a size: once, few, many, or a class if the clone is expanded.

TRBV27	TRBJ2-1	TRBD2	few	TGTGCCAGCAGTCCCCACTGGGCTAGCGGGAGGGCGGGTTTCAATGAGCAGTTCTTC	CASSPHWASGRAGFNEQFF
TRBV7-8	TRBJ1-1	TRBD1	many	TGTGCCAGCAGCTACAGGGGTTCGGGCACTGAAGCTTTCTTT	CASSYRGSGTEAFF
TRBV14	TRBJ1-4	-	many	TGTGCCAGCAGCCGACTCCAGGGCACTAATGAAAAACTGTTTTTT	CASSRLQGTNEKLFF
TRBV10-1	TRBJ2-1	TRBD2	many	TGCGCCAGCAGTTTACTTCTAGCGGGAGAGGTCAATGAGCAGTTCTTC	CASSLLLAGEVNEQFF
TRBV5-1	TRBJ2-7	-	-	TGCGCCAGCAGCCGGCCCCGGGACGGCCATTCCTCCTACGAGCAGTACTTC	CASSRPRDGHSSYEQYF
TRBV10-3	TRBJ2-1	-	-	TGTGCCATCAGTGAGGGCTTAGGGGAGCAGTTCTTC	CAISEGLGEQFF
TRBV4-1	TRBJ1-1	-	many	TGCGCCAGCAGCCAATATATTGTGGAGGTCCATGAAGCTTTCTTT	CASSQYIVEVHEAFF
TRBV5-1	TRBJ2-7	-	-	TGCGCCAGCAGCTTGGACAGGGATCACTCCTACGAGCAGTACTTC	CASSLDRDHSYEQYF
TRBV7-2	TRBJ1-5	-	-	TGTGCCAGCGGGCAGGAAACGGGGTTGTGGCCCCAGCATTTT	CASGQETGLWPQHF
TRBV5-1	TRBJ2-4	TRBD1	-	TGCGCCAGCAGCTTGTGGGGACAGGGATTAGCCAAAAACATTCAGTACTTC	CASSLWGQGLAKNIQYF
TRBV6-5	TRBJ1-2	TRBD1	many	TGTGCCAGCAGTCGACAGGGAATAAACTATGGCTACACCTTC	CASSRQGINYGYTF
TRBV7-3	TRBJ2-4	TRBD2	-	TGTGCCAGCAGCTTCATGAGCGGGAGTCCTTTGAACATTCAGTACTTC	CASSFMSGSPLNIQYF
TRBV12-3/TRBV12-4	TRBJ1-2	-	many	TGTGCCAGCAGTCAGGGACTTCTGGGGGGCTACACCTTC	CASSQGLLGGYTF
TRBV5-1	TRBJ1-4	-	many	TGCGCCAGCAGCTCCAGTCACGTTAGCGCTAATGAAAAACTGTTTTTT	CASSSSHVSANEKLFF
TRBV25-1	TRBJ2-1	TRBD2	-	TGTGCCAGCAGTGGACAGACTAGCGGGATAGAGGGTGAGCAGTTCTTC	CASSGQTSGIEGEQFF
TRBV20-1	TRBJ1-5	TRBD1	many	TGCAGTGCTAGAGCGCGGACAGGGCCCAATCAGCCCCAGCATTTT	CSARARTGPNQPQHF
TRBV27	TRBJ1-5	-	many	TGTGCCAGCAGTCCCCTAGGTGGGAGCAATCAGCCCCAGCATTTT	CASSPLGGSNQPQHF
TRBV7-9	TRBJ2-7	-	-	TGTGCCAGCAGCTCCGTAGCTGACAGGCTATCCTACGAGCAGTACTTC	CASSSVADRLSYEQYF
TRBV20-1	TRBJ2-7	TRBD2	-	TGCAGTGCTAGAACTAGCGGGCCTTGGAGCTCCTACGAGCAGTACTTC	CSARTSGPWSSYEQYF
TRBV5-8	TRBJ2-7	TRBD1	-	TGTGCCAGCAGCTTTGTGGGACAGGGGTACGAGCAGTACTTC	CASSFVGQGYEQYF
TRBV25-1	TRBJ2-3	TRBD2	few	TGTGCCAGCAGTGCCTTTCTAGCGGGAAGAAGCACAGATACGCAGTATTTT	CASSAFLAGRSTDTQYF
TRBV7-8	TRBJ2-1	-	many	TGTGCCAGCAGCCCCCGGGTGGCAAATTACGATGAGCAGTTCTTC	CASSPRVANYDEQFF